This section outlines one T cell receptor (beta chain) sequence together with its context. Its antigen remains unknown. The sample originates from a study of graft-versus-host responses after intestinal transplantation. Overall study: Uniformly, recipients were administered anti-thymocyte globulin induction with subsequent tacrolimus and steroids for around three years.

Data came from immunoSEQ multiplex PCR; TCRdb stores just in-frame clones and leaves some out. The sample holds around 76,000 clones, approximately 93% seen once. Whole-study findings and limits: Early post-transplant HvG declines tracked with peak circulating GvH clone levels.

Per the germline V gene, CDR1 is SGDLS and CDR2 is YYNGEE. The CDR3 is made up of 16 amino acids. The V gene lost 0 bases and the J gene lost 2 bases, with 15 bases spanning the gap. The clonotype was recovered from a human donor who received an intestinal transplant. The V and J genes are TRBV9 and TRBJ2-7, with D tentatively TRBD2 (5 bases). This material consisted of unstimulated CD8+ T cells sorted from spleen or lymph node cells, taken before intestinal transplant. The CDR3 region is CASSVGEGQDPYEQYF. The CDR3 DNA follows: TGTGCCAGCAGCGTAGGCGAGGGTCAGGACCCCTACGAGCAGTACTTC.